The rows below give T cell receptor beta chains drawn from one sample of a study of blood T cells in healthy people across ages. MiXCR, run by TCRdb on the 5' RACE reads, gives a single entry per CDR3 protein. Of around 780,000 distinct CDR3 sequences listed, roughly three fifths were seen once; the top ten hold 20% to 30%. The specimen was blood. Receptors were obtained from a man aged 40-50 years in good health. The CDR3 runs from the conserved cysteine through the conserved F or W. A D gene is named only where the DNA matches it firmly. Clone size is given for some rows only: seen once, a few or many times, or a class if the clone is expanded.

j_call | d_call | v_call | clone_size | cdr3_aa | cdr3_nt
TRBJ2-1 | . | TRBV29-1 | . | CSVEAGSQFF | TGCAGCGTTGAGGCAGGGTCACAGTTCTTC
TRBJ2-5 | TRBD2 | TRBV7-9 | . | CASGGLSGRTQETQYF | TGTGCCAGCGGGGGGCTGAGCGGGAGGACCCAAGAGACCCAGTACTTC
TRBJ2-3 | TRBD2 | TRBV3-1 | . | CASSQVAGGVNTQYF | TGTGCCAGCAGCCAGGTTGCGGGGGGCGTTAATACGCAGTATTTT
TRBJ1-5 | . | TRBV7-9 | . | CASSIGGDRIPQHF | TGTGCCAGCAGTATCGGCGGGGACCGGATCCCCCAGCATTTT
TRBJ2-4 | TRBD1 | TRBV10-3 | . | CAISESVTGGLQYF | TGTGCCATCAGTGAGTCCGTAACAGGGGGCCTTCAGTACTTC
TRBJ2-7 | TRBD1 | TRBV5-4 | . | CASSAGTGFYEQYF | TGTGCCAGCAGCGCCGGGACAGGGTTCTACGAGCAGTACTTC
TRBJ2-3 | . | TRBV28 | few | CASSQQGSQGYF | TGTGCCAGCAGTCAACAGGGATCTCAGGGGTATTTT
TRBJ1-6 | . | TRBV27 | . | CASSPRDGGSWNSPLHF | TGTGCCAGCAGTCCCCGGGACGGCGGTTCGTGGAATTCACCCCTCCACTTT
TRBJ2-6 | TRBD1 | TRBV2 | . | CASSGDRGLSGANVLTF | TGTGCCAGCAGCGGGGACAGGGGTCTCTCTGGGGCCAACGTCCTGACTTTC
TRBJ2-1 | . | TRBV7-2 | . | CASSPEISQGQFF | TGTGCCAGCAGCCCGGAGATATCACAGGGGCAGTTCTTC
TRBJ1-2 | . | TRBV29-1 | . | CSVKGTFYGYTF | TGCAGCGTTAAGGGGACATTCTATGGCTACACCTTC